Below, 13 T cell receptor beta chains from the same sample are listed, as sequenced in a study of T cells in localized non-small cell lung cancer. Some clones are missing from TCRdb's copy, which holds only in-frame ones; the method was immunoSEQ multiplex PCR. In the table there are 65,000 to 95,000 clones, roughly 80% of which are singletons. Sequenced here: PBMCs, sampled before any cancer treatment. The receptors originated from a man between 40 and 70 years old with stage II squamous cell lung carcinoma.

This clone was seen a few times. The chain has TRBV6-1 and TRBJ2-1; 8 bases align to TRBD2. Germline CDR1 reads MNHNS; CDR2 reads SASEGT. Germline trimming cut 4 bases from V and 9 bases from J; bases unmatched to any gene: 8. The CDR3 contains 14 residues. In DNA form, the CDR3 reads TGTGCCAGCAGTGGGGTAGCGGGGTTTAGTGAGCAGTTCTTC. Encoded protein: CASSGVAGFSEQFF.

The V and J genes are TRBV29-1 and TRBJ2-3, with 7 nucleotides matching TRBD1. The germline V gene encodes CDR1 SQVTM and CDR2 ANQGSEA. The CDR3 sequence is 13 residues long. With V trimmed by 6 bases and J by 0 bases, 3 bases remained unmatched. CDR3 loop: CSVDRLSTDTQYF. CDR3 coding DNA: TGCAGCGTGGACAGGCTGAGCACAGATACGCAGTATTTT.

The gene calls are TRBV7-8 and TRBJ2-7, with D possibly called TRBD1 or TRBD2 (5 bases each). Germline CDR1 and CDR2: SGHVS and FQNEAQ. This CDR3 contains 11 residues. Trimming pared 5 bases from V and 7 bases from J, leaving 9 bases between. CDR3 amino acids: CASSVGGEQYF. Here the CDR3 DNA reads TGTGCCAGCAGCGTTGGGGGTGAGCAGTACTTC.

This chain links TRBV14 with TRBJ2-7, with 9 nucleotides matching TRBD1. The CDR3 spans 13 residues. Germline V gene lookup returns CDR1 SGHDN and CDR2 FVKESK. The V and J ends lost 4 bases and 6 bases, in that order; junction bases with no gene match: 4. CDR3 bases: TGTGCCAGCAGCCCGGGACAGGGAGGCGAGCAGTACTTC. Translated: CASSPGQGGEQYF.

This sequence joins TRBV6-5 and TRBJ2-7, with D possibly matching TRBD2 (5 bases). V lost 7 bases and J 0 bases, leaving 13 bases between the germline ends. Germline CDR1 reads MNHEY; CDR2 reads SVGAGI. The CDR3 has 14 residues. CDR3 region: CASTDYRDSYEQYF. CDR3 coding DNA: TGTGCCAGCACCGACTACCGAGACTCCTACGAGCAGTACTTC.

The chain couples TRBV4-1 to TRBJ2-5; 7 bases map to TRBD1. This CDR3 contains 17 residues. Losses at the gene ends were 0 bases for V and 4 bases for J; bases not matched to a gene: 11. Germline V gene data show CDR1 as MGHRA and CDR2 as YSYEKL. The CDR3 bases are TGCGCCAGCAGCCAAGATCCCCGGACAGGCGAGGCAGAGACCCAGTACTTC. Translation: CASSQDPRTGEAETQYF.

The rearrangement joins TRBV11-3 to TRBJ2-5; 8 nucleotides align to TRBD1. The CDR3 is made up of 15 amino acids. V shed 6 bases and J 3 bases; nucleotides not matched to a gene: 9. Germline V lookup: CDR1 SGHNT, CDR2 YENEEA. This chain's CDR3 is CASSTRQGKKETQYF. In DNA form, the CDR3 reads TGTGCCAGCAGTACAAGACAGGGGAAGAAAGAGACCCAGTACTTC.

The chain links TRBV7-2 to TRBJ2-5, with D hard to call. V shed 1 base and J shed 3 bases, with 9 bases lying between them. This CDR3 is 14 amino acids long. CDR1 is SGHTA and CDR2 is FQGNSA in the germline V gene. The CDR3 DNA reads TGTGCCAGCAGCTTAGTTAGCACAAAAGAGACCCAGTACTTC. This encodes CASSLVSTKETQYF.

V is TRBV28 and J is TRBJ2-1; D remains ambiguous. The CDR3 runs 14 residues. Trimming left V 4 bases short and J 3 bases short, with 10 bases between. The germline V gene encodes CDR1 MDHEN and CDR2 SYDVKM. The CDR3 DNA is TGTGCCAGCAGTTGGAAAGCGATCTACAATGAGCAGTTCTTC. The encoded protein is CASSWKAIYNEQFF.

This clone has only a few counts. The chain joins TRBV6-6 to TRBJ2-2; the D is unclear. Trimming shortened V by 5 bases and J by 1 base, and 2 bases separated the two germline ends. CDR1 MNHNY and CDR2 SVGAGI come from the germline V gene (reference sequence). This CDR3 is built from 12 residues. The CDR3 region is CASSLNTGELFF. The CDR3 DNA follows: TGTGCCAGCAGTCTGAACACCGGGGAGCTGTTTTTT.

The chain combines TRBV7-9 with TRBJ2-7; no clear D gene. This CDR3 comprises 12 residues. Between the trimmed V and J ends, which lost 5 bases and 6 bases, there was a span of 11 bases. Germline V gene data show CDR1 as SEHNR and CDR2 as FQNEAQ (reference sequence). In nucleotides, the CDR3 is TGTGCCAGCAGCCCCCCCTCCGGCGAGCAGTACTTC. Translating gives CASSPPSGEQYF.

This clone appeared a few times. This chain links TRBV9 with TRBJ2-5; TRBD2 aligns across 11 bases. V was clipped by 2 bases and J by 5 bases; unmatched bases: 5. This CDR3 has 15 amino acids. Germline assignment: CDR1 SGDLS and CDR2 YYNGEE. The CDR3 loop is CASSVSSGGRETQYF. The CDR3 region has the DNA TGTGCCAGCAGCGTTTCTAGCGGGGGGCGGGAGACCCAGTACTTC.

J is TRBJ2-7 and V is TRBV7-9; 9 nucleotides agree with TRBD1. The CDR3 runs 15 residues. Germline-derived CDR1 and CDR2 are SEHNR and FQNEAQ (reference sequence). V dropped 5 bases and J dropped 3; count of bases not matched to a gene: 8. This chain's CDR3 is CASSGTGTGLYEQYF. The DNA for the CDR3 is TGTGCCAGCAGCGGAACCGGGACAGGGCTCTACGAGCAGTACTTC.